Listed here are 21 T cell receptor beta chains from one sample, sequenced in a study of shared clonotypes between healthy human individuals (dated by TCRdb to about 2020). The receptor library was made with the immunoSEQ multiplex PCR assay. Here the immuneACCESS table is served through TCRdb, limited to in-frame sequences with V and J called. Missing clones are a known gap in these copies; in checked studies unresolved V genes cover under half, and the rest lacks a known reason. The sample yields approximately 2,000,000 clones; 85% to 95% were counted once. 0.37% of the sample is held by the ten biggest clonotypes. The sample taken for sequencing was naive CD4+ T cells from PBMCs. The meaning of the sample's cell subset or site label: CD45RA+ positively selected. These receptor sequences come from a man younger than 30 in good health. Some clones in this sample may be carry-over from other donors' samples.

This clone has a handful of counts. The chain combines TRBV4-1 with TRBJ1-4; TRBD1 aligns across 11 bases. CDR1 is MGHRA and CDR2 is YSYEKL in the germline V gene. Trimming cost V 1 base and J 6 bases; bases outside gene matches: 4. CDR3 length: 16 residues. The CDR3 loop is CASSQGDRGIYEKLFF. CDR3 nucleotides: TGCGCCAGCAGCCAAGGGGACAGGGGGATCTATGAAAAACTGTTTTTT.

The V and J genes are TRBV28 and TRBJ2-7; 8 bases match TRBD1. The CDR3 length is 13 residues. Trimming cost V 7 bases and J 3 bases; bases outside gene matches: 5. The germline CDR1 and CDR2 sequences are MDHEN and SYDVKM. The CDR3: CASKGDRYYEQYF. CDR3 nucleotides: TGTGCCAGCAAGGGGGACAGGTACTACGAGCAGTACTTC.

The rearrangement links TRBV30 to TRBJ2-7, with TRBD2 matching over 13 bases. From germline, CDR1 is GTSNPN and CDR2 SVGIG (reference sequence). CDR3 size: 16 residues. The ends lost 2 bases at V and 0 bases at J; junction bases unmatched: 4. The DNA of the CDR3 is TGTGCCTGGAGTCGACTAGCGGGAGGCCTCTCCTACGAGCAGTACTTC. This encodes CAWSRLAGGLSYEQYF.

CDR3 region: CASSLDDGEKLFF. The CDR3 nucleotides are TGTGCCAGCAGCTTAGATGACGGGGAAAAACTGTTTTTT. This chain uses TRBV7-8 with TRBJ1-4, with D unclear. The CDR3 spans 13 residues. The V end lost 1 base, the J end lost 8 bases, and 8 bases lay between the germline ends. Germline V gene data show CDR1 as SGHVS and CDR2 as FQNEAQ.

This sequence joins TRBV5-4 and TRBJ2-1; D possibly corresponds to TRBD2 (6 bases). The CDR3 spans 19 residues. Trimming took off 4 bases at V and 4 bases at J, with 27 bases between the two ends. Per germline, CDR1 SGHNT and CDR2 YYREEE (reference sequence). CDR3 amino acids: CASSLYGTRGSRFYNEQFF. CDR3 coding DNA: TGTGCCAGCAGCCTATATGGGACTCGGGGCAGCAGATTTTACAATGAGCAGTTCTTC.

V usage is TRBV7-9 and J usage is TRBJ1-6; no reliable D call. Germline V gene lookup returns CDR1 SEHNR and CDR2 FQNEAQ (reference sequence). Between the trimmed V and J ends, which lost 5 bases and 8 bases, there was a span of 16 bases. The CDR3 consists of 15 residues. The CDR3 bases are TGTGCCAGCAGCCCATTTTTTGACACATATTCACCCCTCCACTTT. Translated, it gives CASSPFFDTYSPLHF.

The rearrangement uses TRBV27 and TRBJ2-7; D may be TRBD1 or TRBD2 (5 bases each). The CDR3 runs 14 residues. Germline V gene sequence: CDR1 MNHEY, CDR2 SMNVEV (reference sequence). The ends were cut back, 4 bases at V and 4 bases at J, with 14 bases in the middle. CDR3 residues: CASSSSRELYEQYF. CDR3 nucleotides: TGTGCCAGCAGTTCGTCCAGGGAGTTGTACGAGCAGTACTTC.

This chain links TRBV7-2 with TRBJ2-1; 7 bases are shared with TRBD2. Trimming removed 6 bases from V and 3 bases from J; junction bases left unmatched: 5. The CDR3 covers 14 residues. Germline loops: CDR1 SGHTA, CDR2 FQGNSA. The CDR3 is CASRSGLLYNEQFF. The CDR3 bases are TGTGCCAGCAGGTCGGGACTACTCTACAATGAGCAGTTCTTC.

V and J are TRBV5-1 and TRBJ2-1; unclear D gene. The CDR3 is 14 amino acids. The germline V gene encodes CDR1 SGHRS and CDR2 YFSETQ. The V gene lost 6 bases and the J gene lost 1 base, with 11 bases spanning the gap. The CDR3 region is CASNSAQSYNEQFF. The CDR3 coding sequence is TGCGCCAGCAACTCGGCACAATCCTACAATGAGCAGTTCTTC.

The rearrangement links TRBV9 to TRBJ2-7, with 9 positions matching TRBD1. The CDR3 contains 15 residues. Germline V lookup: CDR1 SGDLS, CDR2 YYNGEE. V was clipped by 3 bases and J by 4 bases; unmatched bases: 8. The CDR3 nucleotides are TGTGCCAGCAGCGAGGGGGGGACAGGGAGGTACGAGCAGTACTTC. As protein: CASSEGGTGRYEQYF.

This chain connects TRBV28 to TRBJ1-3; 8 bases align to TRBD1. Trimming cost V 4 bases and J 2 bases; bases outside gene matches: 1. The germline V gene encodes CDR1 MDHEN and CDR2 SYDVKM. The CDR3 covers 14 residues. CDR3 sequence reads: CASSSGQAGNTIYF. The DNA for the CDR3 is TGTGCCAGCAGTTCGGGACAGGCTGGAAACACCATATATTTT.

This rearrangement joins TRBV4-3 to TRBJ2-1; maybe TRBD2 (6 bases). The CDR3 has 15 amino acids. The V gene's germline CDR1 is LGHNA and CDR2 YSLEER. V lost 3 bases, J lost 3 bases, and 12 bases lay in between. The CDR3: CASSQAGTLYNEQFF. CDR3 DNA: TGCGCCAGCAGCCAGGCCGGGACTCTCTACAATGAGCAGTTCTTC.

V and J are TRBV9 and TRBJ1-3; D not certain. Trimming stripped 4 bases from V and 2 bases from J, with 10 bases between. Germline V gives CDR1 SGDLS, CDR2 YYNGEE. The CDR3 length is 14 residues. The CDR3 coding sequence is TGTGCCAGCAGCCCTACTTTGGCTGGAAACACCATATATTTT. Amino acid sequence: CASSPTLAGNTIYF.

In nucleotides, the CDR3 is TGTGCCAGCTCGCCCCCGGACTACTATGGCTACACGGTCTGCACCTTC. Its protein is CASSPPDYYGYTVCTF. This chain uses TRBV28 with TRBJ1-2; D is undetermined. This CDR3 contains 16 residues. Deletions cut 8 bases from V and 13 bases from J, with 32 bases between. Germline CDR1 MDHEN, CDR2 SYDVKM.

This clone has a single count. V usage is TRBV7-9 and J usage is TRBJ2-7, with 7 bases identical to TRBD2. Per germline, CDR1 SEHNR and CDR2 FQNEAQ (reference sequence). The CDR3 runs to 15 residues. The trim removed 7 bases at V and 7 bases at J, leaving 16 bases unmatched. CDR3 in DNA: TGTGCCAGCACCCCACGGGGGGAGGCCGCTCGGGAGCAGTACTTC. Translated, it gives CASTPRGEAAREQYF.

V is TRBV9 and J is TRBJ2-7; D call uncertain. Trimming left V 0 bases short and J 3 bases short, with 7 bases between. Germline V gives CDR1 SGDLS, CDR2 YYNGEE. This CDR3 has 13 amino acids. CDR3: CASSVAEGYEQYF. The CDR3 nucleotides are TGTGCCAGCAGCGTAGCTGAAGGCTACGAGCAGTACTTC. Drawing the rest from reference TRBV9 and TRBJ2-7, the complete variable domain is DSGVTQTPKHLITATGQRVTLRCSPRSGDLSVYWYQQSLDQGLQFLIQYYNGEERAKGNILERFSAQQFPDLHSELNLSSLELGDSALYFCASSVAEGYEQYFGPGTRLTVT.

CDR3: CAISESIQGGGETQYF. CDR3 nucleotide sequence: TGTGCCATCAGTGAGTCGATACAGGGTGGAGGAGAGACCCAGTACTTC. V is TRBV10-3 and J is TRBJ2-5; possible D gene TRBD1, 6 bases. Germline CDR1 is ENHRY and CDR2 is SYGVKD. The CDR3 runs 16 residues. Trimming removed 0 bases from V and 4 bases from J, with 15 bases in between.

The chain combines TRBV6-1 with TRBJ2-7; TRBD2 might be the D (6 bases). The CDR3 has 21 residues. Trimming took off 0 bases at V and 0 bases at J, with 27 bases between the two ends. Germline CDR1 is MNHNS and CDR2 is SASEGT. CDR3: CASSEAGGWTSAYSSSYEQYF. The CDR3 DNA reads as TGTGCCAGCAGTGAAGCCGGGGGATGGACATCTGCCTACTCGAGCTCCTACGAGCAGTACTTC.

Concerning this clone itself: The identical CDR3 is also encoded by other nucleotide sequences in the sample. The chain is built from TRBV2 and TRBJ2-5; D gene unclear. From germline, CDR1 is SNHLY and CDR2 FYNNEI. The ends were cut back, 3 bases at V and 3 bases at J, with 2 bases in the middle. This CDR3 has 11 residues. CDR3: CASSEEETQYF. In DNA form, the CDR3 reads TGTGCCAGCAGTGAGGAAGAGACCCAGTACTTC. Full variable domain (outside the CDR3, taken from reference TRBV2 and TRBJ2-5): EPEVTQTPSHQVTQMGQEVILRCVPISNHLYFYWYRQILGQKVEFLVSFYNNEISEKSEIFDDQFSVERPDGSNFTLKIRSTKLEDSAMYFCASSEEETQYFGPGTRLLVL.

The chain joins TRBV7-8 to TRBJ1-3; D remains unclear. This CDR3 is built from 15 residues. Trimming pared 0 bases from V and 1 base from J, leaving 7 bases between. Germline values: CDR1 SGHVS, CDR2 FQNEAQ. CDR3 nucleotide sequence: TGTGCCAGCAGCTTAGCGAGGTGGTCTGGAAACACCATATATTTT. It is translated as CASSLARWSGNTIYF.

J is TRBJ2-2 and V is TRBV7-7; D possibly corresponds to TRBD1 (5 bases). V was clipped by 5 bases and J by 1 base, with 11 bases between them. The CDR3 contains 15 residues. CDR1 and CDR2 from the germline V gene are SSHAT and FNYEAQ (reference sequence). In DNA, the CDR3 is TGTGCCAGCAGCCCCAGGGTAGGGAACACCGGGGAGCTGTTTTTT. This translates into CASSPRVGNTGELFF. The complete variable domain, with remaining parts taken from reference TRBV7-7 and TRBJ2-2, reads GAGVSQSPRYKVTKRGQDVTLRCDPISSHATLYWYQQALGQGPEFLTYFNYEAQPDKSGLPSDRFSAERPEGSISTLTIQRTEQRDSAMYRCASSPRVGNTGELFFGEGSRLTVL.